This T cell receptor (beta chain) was documented in a study of control samples from healthy donors and cancer patients. V was clipped by 1 base and J by 4 bases; unmatched bases: 11. Germline V gene lookup returns CDR1 LGHDT and CDR2 YNNKEL (reference sequence). CDR3 length: 19 amino acids. Clones were sequenced by immunoSEQ multiplex PCR, and TCRdb holds only the in-frame ones, with some missing. The table has about 130,000 clones, more than 75% seen once; the top ten hold roughly 1.9%. The sequence came from a man aged 18 to 35 in good health. The chain joins TRBV3-1 (or the pseudogene TRBV3-2) to TRBJ2-1, with 12 bases fitting TRBD2. Sequencing was carried out using blood. This CDR3 reads CASSQAPGTSGRFYNEQFF. In DNA form, the CDR3 reads TGTGCCAGCAGCCAAGCCCCGGGAACTAGCGGGAGGTTTTACAATGAGCAGTTCTTC.